This T cell receptor beta chain was obtained from a study of T cells in women clearing cervical HPV infection. Regarding the study as a whole: T-cell numbers per sample were unknown and may explain richness differences. TRBV6-7 relative abundance averaged approximately 0.11% in cases and 0.15% to 0.2% in controls.

All donors had a single incident cervical HPV16 infection, not prevalent. Cervical HPV DNA detected by MY09/MY11 PCR, typed by dot-blot. Worth noting for this clone: Its antigen is as yet unknown. Read sequence stops 3 residues before the CDR3 end, and the germline J gene provides the missing end.

Looked up from germline, CDR1 is SNHLY and CDR2 is FYNNEI. The ends were cut back, 8 bases at V and 0 bases at J, with 6 bases in the middle. The CDR3 is 12 amino acids. TCRdb keeps only in-frame clones here, not all; method: immunoSEQ multiplex PCR. The sample is made up of 30,000 to 35,000 clones, and the top ten hold around 8.4% of it. The gene calls are TRBV2 and TRBJ2-3; D unclear. Material: blood buffy coat. The receptor comes from a woman between 18 and 69 years old with a cervical HPV16 infection that either progressed to CIN3+ or cleared (not recorded which). The CDR3 region is CASDTSTDTQYF. CDR3 bases read: TGTGCCAGCGATACTAGCACAGATACG.